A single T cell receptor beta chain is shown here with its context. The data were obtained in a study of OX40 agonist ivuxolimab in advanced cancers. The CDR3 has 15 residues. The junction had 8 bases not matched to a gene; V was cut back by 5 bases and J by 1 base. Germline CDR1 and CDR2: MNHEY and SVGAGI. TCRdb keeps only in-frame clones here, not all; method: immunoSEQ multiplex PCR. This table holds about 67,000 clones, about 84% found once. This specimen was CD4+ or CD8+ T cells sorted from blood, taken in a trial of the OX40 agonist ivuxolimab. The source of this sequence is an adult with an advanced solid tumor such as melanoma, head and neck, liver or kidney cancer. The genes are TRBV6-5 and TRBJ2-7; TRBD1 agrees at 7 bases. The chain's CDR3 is CASSPRQGPSYEQYF. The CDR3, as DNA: TGTGCCAGCAGTCCTCGACAGGGCCCATCCTACGAGCAGTACTTC.